This T cell receptor beta chain emerged from a study of T cell repertoires in cytomegalovirus infection. Across the study: Well-studied HLA-B-restricted CMV epitopes were used in the study alongside recently identified HLA-C-restricted ones.

TCRdb used MiXCR to reprocess the reads, holding one entry per CDR3 protein. The sample gives a few hundred thousand distinct CDR3 sequences, under 45% of which show up once; 48% is in the top ten. V lost 0 bases and J lost 8; bases outside the gene matches: 7. The CDR3 totals 17 residues. The V gene's germline CDR1 is MNHNY and CDR2 SVGAGI (reference sequence). Study results and limitations: CMV-specific TCR beta clonotypes restricted by HLA-C dominated the ex vivo response.

This clonotype was counted between two and nine times. The antigen is undetermined. Sequences were derived from cultured PBMCs, sampled from culture after CMV antigen stimulation. The receptor comes from a human donor in good health (CMV status not recorded). Some clones in this sample may be carry-over from other donors' samples. J is TRBJ2-1 and V is TRBV6-6; 13 nucleotides match TRBD2. The CDR3 sequence is CASSYSGGLAGFDEQFF. CDR3 in DNA: TGTGCCAGCAGTTACTCGGGGGGACTAGCGGGATTTGATGAGCAGTTCTTC.